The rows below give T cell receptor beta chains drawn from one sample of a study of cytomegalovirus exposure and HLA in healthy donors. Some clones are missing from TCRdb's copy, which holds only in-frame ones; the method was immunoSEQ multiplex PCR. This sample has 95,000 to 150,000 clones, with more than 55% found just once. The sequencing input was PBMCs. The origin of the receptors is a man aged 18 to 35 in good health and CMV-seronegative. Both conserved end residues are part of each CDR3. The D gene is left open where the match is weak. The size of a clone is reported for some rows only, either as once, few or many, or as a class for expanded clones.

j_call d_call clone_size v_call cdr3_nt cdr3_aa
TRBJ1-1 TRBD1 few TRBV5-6 TGTGCCAGCAGCTTACCCGGGACAGGGAGTTCGACTGAAGCTTTCTTT CASSLPGTGSSTEAFF
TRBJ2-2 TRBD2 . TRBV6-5 TGTGCCAGCACCCAACAGGCGGGAGCGCCCGGGGAGCTGTTTTTT CASTQQAGAPGELFF
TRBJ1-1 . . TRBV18 TGTGCCAGCTCAGAACAGGAGAACACTGAAGCTTTCTTT CASSEQENTEAFF
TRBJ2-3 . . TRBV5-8 TGTGCCAGCAGCTTGGGATCGGGGAACACAGATACGCAGTATTTT CASSLGSGNTDTQYF
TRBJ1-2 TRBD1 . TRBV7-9 TGTGCCAGCAGCTTAAGGATCAGGGGGGAAGGCTACACCTTC CASSLRIRGEGYTF
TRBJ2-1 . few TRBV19 TGTGCCAGTAGTTCGGGGAGCTCCTACAATGAGCAGTTCTTC CASSSGSSYNEQFF
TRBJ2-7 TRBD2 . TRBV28 TGTGCCAGCAGTTTATGGCGGGAGGGCGGGTACGAGCAGTACTTC CASSLWREGGYEQYF
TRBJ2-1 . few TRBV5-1 TGCGCCAGCAGCGGCGGGCCTATACCGCAGTTCTTC CASSGGPIPQFF
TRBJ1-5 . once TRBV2 TGTGCCAGCAGCGCCACAGGGCTTACTCAGCCCCAGCATTTT CASSATGLTQPQHF
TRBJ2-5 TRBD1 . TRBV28 TGTGCCAGCAGTCCAAGGACAGGGGTTGAGACCCAGTACTTC CASSPRTGVETQYF
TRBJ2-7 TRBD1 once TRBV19 TGTGCCACCCGGATGACAGGGGGGGATCGGGAGCAGTACTTC CATRMTGGDREQYF
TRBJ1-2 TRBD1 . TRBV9 TGTGCCACCGCTTTGGACAGGGTCAACGGCTACACCTTC CATALDRVNGYTF
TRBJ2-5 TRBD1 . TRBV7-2 TGTGCCAGCAGCCTCGTGGACAGGTCCCAAGAGACCCAGTACTTC CASSLVDRSQETQYF
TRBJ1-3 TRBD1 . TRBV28 TGTGCCAGCAGTTTAGTTGATTCAGGGGGTGGAAACACCATATATTTT CASSLVDSGGGNTIYF
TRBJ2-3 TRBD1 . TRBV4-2 TGTGCCAGCAGCCCGAAATCCGGACAGGGGGCCCCTGAGCAGTATTTT CASSPKSGQGAPEQYF
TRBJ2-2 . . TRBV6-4 TGTGCCAGCAGTTCGGGGGCCGGGGAGCTGTTTTTT CASSSGAGELFF
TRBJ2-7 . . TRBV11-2 TGTGCCAGCAGCTTAGTGCAGGGGAGTTCCTACGAGCAGTATTTC CASSLVQGSSYEQYF
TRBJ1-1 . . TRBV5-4 TGTGCCAGCCGATCGACAGGTAACACTGAAGCTTTCTTT CASRSTGNTEAFF
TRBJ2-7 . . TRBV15 TGTGCCACCAGCCCCGGGCCAGGGAGGTTTTCGTACGAGCAGTACTTC CATSPGPGRFSYEQYF
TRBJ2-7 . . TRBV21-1 TGTGCCAGCGGACGGGGACTAGCGGATACCTACGAGCAGTACTTC CASGRGLADTYEQYF
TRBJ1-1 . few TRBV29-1 TGCAGCGTTGAACCCCACGGGGAAGACACTGAAGCTTTCTTT CSVEPHGEDTEAFF
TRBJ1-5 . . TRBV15 TGTGCCACCAGCAGAGGGACAGTGAGCAATCAGCCCCAGCATTTT CATSRGTVSNQPQHF
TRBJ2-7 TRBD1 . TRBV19 TGTGCCAGTAGTATTGGGGGACAGGGGGTTTCCGAGCAGTACTTC CASSIGGQGVSEQYF
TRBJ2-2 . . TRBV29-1 TGCAGCTTTACGGCAGGGGTCACCGGGGAGCTGTTTTTT CSFTAGVTGELFF
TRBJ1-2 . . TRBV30 TGTGCCTGGGCAGGGGACGATTATGGCTACACCTTC CAWAGDDYGYTF
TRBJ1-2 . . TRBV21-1 TGTGCCAGCAGCCCCCGGGCAGGGGAAGGCCCGCCGTTTTGTAACACCTTC CASSPRAGEGPPFCNTF
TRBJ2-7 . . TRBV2 TGTGCCAGCTCAGGGCCGGAGCAGTACTTC CASSGPEQYF
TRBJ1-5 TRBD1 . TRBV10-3 TGTGCCACACGACAGGGGGTAAGGGATCAGCCCCAGCATTTT CATRQGVRDQPQHF
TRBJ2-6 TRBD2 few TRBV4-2 TGTGCCAGCAGCCCTATCCATAAACCGACTAGCGGGGGGGCCCGTGGGGCCAACGTCCTGACTTTC CASSPIHKPTSGGARGANVLTF
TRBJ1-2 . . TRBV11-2 TGTGCCAGCAGCCAGAATGGAGGAATCCGATCGTCCTTC CASSQNGGIRSSF
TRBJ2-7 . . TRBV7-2 TGTGCCAGCAGCTTAGTTGTTAGCTACGAGCAGTACTTC CASSLVVSYEQYF
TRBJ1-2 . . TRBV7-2 TGTGCCAGCAACCCCCCGGGGAATCGGGGCTACACCTTC CASNPPGNRGYTF
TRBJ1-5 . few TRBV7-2 TGTGCCAGCAGCCAGGGACACCGAGATCAGCCCCAGCATTTT CASSQGHRDQPQHF
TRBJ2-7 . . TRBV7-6 TGTGCCAGCAGCTTAGTAGAAAACGAGCAGTACTTC CASSLVENEQYF
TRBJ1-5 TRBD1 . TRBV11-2 TGTGCCAGCAGCCAGGGGGAGAGGTTAAATCAGCCCCAGCATTTT CASSQGERLNQPQHF
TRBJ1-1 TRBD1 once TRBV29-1 TGCAGCGCCGCGGACAGGGAGCGGGAAGCTTTCTTT CSAADREREAFF
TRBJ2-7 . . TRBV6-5 TGTGCCAGCAGTTACCGGGGGAATACCTACGAGCAGTACTTC CASSYRGNTYEQYF
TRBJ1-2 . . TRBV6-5 TGTGCCAGCATCCGCACAGAGTTCTATGGCTACACCTTC CASIRTEFYGYTF
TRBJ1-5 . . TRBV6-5 TGTGCCAGCAGTACCGGAGGCAATCAGCCCCAGCATTTT CASSTGGNQPQHF
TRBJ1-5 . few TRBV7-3 TGTGCCAGCAGTTTACAGGGTGACCAGCCCCAGCATTTT CASSLQGDQPQHF
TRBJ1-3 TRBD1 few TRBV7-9 TGTGCCAGCCCCTTAAGGGTTGGGGACAGGGGGCATGGAAACACCATATATTTT CASPLRVGDRGHGNTIYF
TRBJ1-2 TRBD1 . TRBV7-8 TGTGCCAGCAGCCGATCCGGGACAGATTCCAACTATGGCTACACCTTC CASSRSGTDSNYGYTF
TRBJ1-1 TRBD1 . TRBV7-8 TGTGCCAGCAGCCATGGAGGGGGCGGGACTGAAGCTTTCTTT CASSHGGGGTEAFF
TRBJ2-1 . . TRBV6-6 TGTGCCAGCAGGGCGGGGATTGAGCAGTTCTTC CASRAGIEQFF
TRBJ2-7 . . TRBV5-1 TGCGCCAGCAGCTTCCTGACCCTGACAGGACCCTACGAGCAGTACTTC CASSFLTLTGPYEQYF
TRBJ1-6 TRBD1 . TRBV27 TGTGCCAGCAGTCTCAGGTGGGACAGCAATTCACCCCTCCACTTT CASSLRWDSNSPLHF
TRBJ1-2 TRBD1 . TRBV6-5 TGTGCCAGCAGCTTAAACCGGGACAGGGGAGTTGGCTACACCTTC CASSLNRDRGVGYTF
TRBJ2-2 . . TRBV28 TGTGCCAGCGGACTACAGGGGCCCGGGGAGCTGTTTTTT CASGLQGPGELFF
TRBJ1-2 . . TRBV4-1 TGCGCCAGCAGCCAGGGGTGGGGAGGGGAAAATTATGGCTACACCTTC CASSQGWGGENYGYTF
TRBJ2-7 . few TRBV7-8 TGTGCCAGCAGCCTCGTGGGCAGGGGCACCGAAAAGGAGCAGTACTTC CASSLVGRGTEKEQYF